The following is a TCR beta chain sequence with its context. Its matching antigen is unknown. The entry originates in a study of cytomegalovirus exposure and HLA in healthy donors. Study conclusions and caveats: Earlier analysis found most TCR beta V segments productive about 90% or about 30% of the time. V segments that were indistinguishable, TRBV6-2 and TRBV6-3 among them, were omitted from analysis.

Trimming cost V 3 bases and J 0 bases; bases outside gene matches: 5. The CDR3 has 15 amino acids. Germline V gene sequence: CDR1 SGDLS, CDR2 YYNGEE. The PCR used 60 Vbeta and 13 Jbeta primers. Original handling: A later analysis counted 65 million to 80 million unique TCR beta chains, some 10 million shared. The method was immunoSEQ multiplex PCR; TCRdb's version includes in-frame clones alone and lacks a portion of them. V and J calls and clone size are those listed in that table; D and trimming were worked out from the DNA. The profile shows some 130,000 clones, under 80% of them singletons. This clonotype was obtained from a woman between 45 and 65 years old in good health and CMV-seropositive. Sequencing was carried out using PBMCs. The J gene is TRBJ2-7, the V gene TRBV9, with 8 nucleotides matching TRBD1. For the CDR3, the DNA is TGTGCCAGCAGCGCAAACAGGGGGAACTCCTACGAGCAGTACTTC. It translates to CASSANRGNSYEQYF.